This TCR beta chain was recovered during a study of cytomegalovirus exposure and HLA in healthy donors listed by TCRdb under 2017. For context, the study as a whole: In an earlier analysis of fewer than 750 of the donors, 250 to 350 Gb of sequence data and some 100 million unique TCR beta sequences from 150 million to 200 million T cells were reported. Donor age, sex, ethnicity and CMV serostatus were collected together with the repertoire data. A separate validation cohort of about 110 different subjects was used in addition to the roughly 720-subject first cohort. The number of donors typed differed by locus, with 629-630 for A, B, C, DRB1 and DQB1, roughly 550 for DQA1, approximately 580 for DPA1, and approximately 470 for DPB1. Of the 398 genotyped donors, approximately 83% fell in the genetic ancestry cluster associated with self-reported Caucasian donors. Using immunosequencing, the study profiled T cell repertoires from fewer than 700 subjects and related those repertoires to cytomegalovirus serostatus. Among around 400 genotyped donors of the cohort, an average of around 250,000 unique TCR beta nucleotide sequences was sequenced per donor, of which about 19% were non-productive. Roughly five DR-DQ haplotypes were handled as single units for association and clustering because linkage in the cohort was strong. Class I and class II HLA loci were covered by the typing at four-digit resolution. A later genetic analysis used genome-wide SNP genotypes for about 60% of the 666 donors, treating that subset as a discovery cohort. Rather than using new phenotypic data, the later analysis identified candidate immune exposures from TCR beta sequences and from how often those sequences occurred across donors. Approximately 300 gigabases of sequencing data and tens of millions of unique TCR sequences made up an early release that covered approximately 650 HLA-typed donors. A later analysis re-analyzed previously published TCR beta repertoires from 600 to 850 donors and added high-resolution HLA genotyping to study TCR occurrence patterns. The study combined high-throughput TCR immunosequencing, statistical association of individual TCRs with disease status, and machine learning to predict cytomegalovirus infection status. To decide whether each TCR beta V gene segment behaved as functional or pseudogenic, an earlier analysis of 587 of the donors relied on high-throughput TCR beta sequencing. All discovery cohort repertoires had been generated on a single sequencing platform. The aim of the study was to test whether cataloging public T cell receptors could identify signatures of past pathogen exposure.

V is clipped by 3 bases and J by 2 bases, and the sequence between their germline boundaries is 7 bases long. The CDR3 goes from the cysteine to the phenylalanine over 13 residues. Here the CDR3 DNA is all that survives: 39 bases in frame from base 1. CDR1 and CDR2, per the germline V gene, are KGHSH and LQKENI. A remark on this clone: Its target antigen remains unknown. No base-level quality is on record; no much larger clone is a single base apart.

The cohort was made up of roughly 670 healthy bone marrow donors. At the time of sampling, all cohort members were nominally healthy, though unrecorded immune exposures were likely present. The donor tested CMV seropositive, placing the donor among the approximately 310 seropositive members of the cohort. Every donor gave a peripheral blood sample, and the peripheral blood mononuclear cells from that sample were used for TCR beta sequencing. Genomic DNA extraction from the blood cell samples was performed with the Qiagen DNeasy Blood Extraction Kit. The library was generated by the immunoSEQ multiplex PCR assay. For the multiplex PCR, a mixture combining 60 forward primers for TCR Vbeta segments and 13 reverse primers for TCR Jbeta segments was used. Amplification of the CDR3 region of rearranged TCR beta genes was performed with a multiplex PCR assay on genomic DNA. The Illumina HiSeq System was used to sequence the amplified TCR beta libraries as 87-base-pair reads. From the authors' description of their analysis: A later analysis tallied 70 million to 100 million unique TCR beta chains across the 550 to 850 repertoires, and about 12 million of those chains were shared by two or more donors. Raw reads were error-corrected and collapsed into unique sequences by a nearest-neighbor algorithm in which closely related sequences were merged to remove PCR and sequencing errors. Alignment of CDR3 sequences to IMGT reference sequences was used to assign V, D and J gene segments. For a sequence to be retained, a match of at least six nucleotides to both a V gene segment and a J gene segment was required. Rearrangements were called productive when the CDR3 lacked stop codons and stayed in frame with V and J; all others were non-productive. Following IMGT convention, CDR3 was defined as the stretch from the second conserved V-encoded cysteine up to the conserved J-encoded phenylalanine. The earlier analysis of about 610 of the donors excluded any sequence lacking an unambiguous match to a single V gene segment. In an earlier analysis of approximately 550 of the donors, V segments were called functional above 56.7% productive rearrangements and were called segregating when the between-donor standard deviation exceeded 5%. A statistical classification framework was developed to diagnose cytomegalovirus status using the catalog of TCR beta chain sequences. A later analysis assigned V and J genes by comparing TCR nucleotide sequences with IMGT/GENE-DB human TR gene sequences. The TCRdist pipeline was used in a later analysis to assign CDR3 sequences and most-parsimonious VDJ recombination scenarios. In a later analysis, each TCR beta chain was defined by its CDR3 amino acid sequence together with its V-gene family, and reads without a unique V-gene family were excluded. In a later analysis, 450 to 600 highly shared, low-generation-probability nucleotide sequences were removed to address suspected cross-contamination and a sequencing artifact. A later analysis calculated a clonal expansion index for each public chain from normalized within-repertoire ranks of inferred template counts. In a later analysis, generation probabilities were computed with a VDJ recombination model fitted to out-of-frame rearrangements, and the resulting probabilities were checked against IGoR. In a later analysis, hypergeometric tests were used to score TCR-TCR, TCR-HLA and TCR-CMV co-occurrence, with a repertoire-size bias correction applied to TCR pairs. False discovery rates were estimated in a later analysis by permuting HLA or CMV assignments 20 times. In a later analysis, co-occurring TCRs were grouped using DBSCAN, and TCRdist sequence similarity was added for clustering within HLA-allele-positive subsets. Co-occurrence clustering excluded repertoires with fewer than 30,000 or more than 120,000 public chains, plus five with anomalous nucleotide sharing. TCRdb carries this immuneACCESS record with in-frame sequences only. Its versions omit some clonotypes, under half of them owing to an unresolved V gene in the studies checked, with the rest unexplained. D and trimming were read from the DNA, whereas the V and J calls and clone size are those reported in that table. For this sample the table gives 200,000 to 250,000 clones, of which roughly 80% were detected only once. The ten biggest clones cover 4.5% to 6% of the sample.

Study-wide findings and limitations: A later genetic analysis reported fewer N-insertions in productive TCRs among donors in an Asian-associated ancestry cluster than the approximately 700-donor mean. A further reported finding was that TCR beta sequences accurately predicted the HLA-A and HLA-B alleles for most subjects in the first cohort. Linkage disequilibrium might explain the correlated functional status among segregating V segments, but an unknown experimental factor could not be excluded. In a later analysis, several top co-occurrence clusters were reported to appear linked to parvovirus B19, influenza, CMV and Epstein-Barr virus. V-gene and J-gene trimming of TCR beta chains was associated with a missense DCLRE1C variant in a later genetic analysis, and the association was replicated in an independent cohort. Strong co-occurrence of HLA alleles, especially DR and DQ, made assigning TCR associations to individual alleles difficult. In a later analysis, the rate of TCR association differed among HLA loci, with DRB1 alleles having the most associated TCRs and HLA-C alleles having the fewest. Because HLA typing was missing for some donors at each locus, association tests included only the typed subset. The authors suggested that the approach could potentially be generalized to other disease states and immunological phenotypes. In both the original and validation cohorts, the classifier was reported to diagnose cytomegalovirus status with high specificity and sensitivity. A later analysis associated 16,951 TCR beta sequences with specific HLA alleles at a false discovery rate of 0.05. Roughly uniform sequencing depth across donors was assumed in presence/absence analyses, although this assumption may not hold. A total of fewer than 200 TCR beta chains were listed by the study as associated with cytomegalovirus. Because counts were too low, about 17 rarely observed V segments, including chromosome 9 orphons, were excluded from the earlier analysis of 587 of the donors. Only TCR beta chains were sequenced in this cohort, and the absence of alpha or paired-chain data limited detectable features. Immune exposure information for the cohort was limited to CMV serostatus. A few of the identified cytomegalovirus-associated TCR beta chains were confirmed in vitro to be specific for cytomegalovirus antigens. The 87-base-pair reads could not distinguish some IMGT-functional V segments, including TRBV6-2 and TRBV6-3, so those segments were excluded. In a later analysis, HLA-associated TCR beta chains were found to be more clonally expanded and to have lower generation probabilities than equally common non-associated chains. In an earlier analysis of about 600 of the donors, most TCR beta V segments appeared in productive rearrangements about 90% or about 30% of the time, broadly matching IMGT annotations. Most CMV-associated TCR beta chains appeared to be HLA-restricted in a later analysis, and the HLA associations seemed to be driven largely by CMV exposure. A group of highly shared sequence variants was considered likely to be a technical artifact of the sequencing pipeline. Across donors, most TCR sequences were observed very rarely, whereas some public TCRs were present in many individuals.

The sequenced sample was PBMCs. The chain is encoded by TRBV18 joined to TRBJ1-2, with the D segment identity uncertain. The TCR originated in a woman aged 40 to 50 in good health and CMV-seropositive. The nucleotide sequence is TGTGCCAGCTCACCCAACGGGAACTATGGCTACACCTTC. This codes for CASSPNGNYGYTF. With all but the CDR3 taken from the reference TRBV18 and TRBJ1-2 genes, the full variable domain is: NAGVMQNPRHLVRRRGQEARLRCSPMKGHSHVYWYRQLPEEGLKFMVYLQKENIIDESGMPKERFSAEFPKEGPSILRIQQVVRGDSAAYFCASSPNGNYGYTFGSGTRLTVV.